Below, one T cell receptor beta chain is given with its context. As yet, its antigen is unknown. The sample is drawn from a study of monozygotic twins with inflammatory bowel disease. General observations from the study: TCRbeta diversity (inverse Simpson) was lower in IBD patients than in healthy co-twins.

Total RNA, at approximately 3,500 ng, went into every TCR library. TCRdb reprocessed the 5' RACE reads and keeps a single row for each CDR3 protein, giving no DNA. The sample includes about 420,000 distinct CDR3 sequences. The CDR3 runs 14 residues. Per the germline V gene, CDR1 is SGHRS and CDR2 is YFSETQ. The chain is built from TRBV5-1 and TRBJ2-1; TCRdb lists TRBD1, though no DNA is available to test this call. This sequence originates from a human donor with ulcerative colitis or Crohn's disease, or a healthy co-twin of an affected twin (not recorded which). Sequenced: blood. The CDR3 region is CASSFGQSYNEQFF.